This T cell receptor (beta chain) stems from a study of cytomegalovirus exposure and HLA in healthy donors. Concerning this clone itself: The antigen is unknown.

Study-level points and caveats: Among the CMV-associated chains, three were confirmed in vitro as specific for CMV antigens. The authors enumerated around 150 TCR beta chains as linked to cytomegalovirus. Generally TCR sequences proved uncommon, though certain public TCRs appeared in numerous donors.

The approximately 130-subject validation cohort, separate from the approximately 630-subject first cohort, included the donors. The CDR3 extends over 15 amino acids. In germline, CDR1 is MNHEY, CDR2 SVGAGI. Trimming left V 4 bases short and J 2 bases short, with 15 bases between. The protocol was immunoSEQ multiplex PCR, while the TCRdb copy is restricted to in-frame clones and leaves out a portion. The sample has about 250,000 clones, about 90% seen once; the top ten hold 12%. The chain combines TRBV6-5 with TRBJ2-7, with D perhaps being TRBD1 or TRBD2 (5 bases each). The sequence was obtained from a man aged 18 to 30 in good health and CMV-seropositive. What was sequenced was PBMCs. The CDR3 protein is CASSSPGTIAYEQYF. CDR3 sequence (DNA): TGTGCCAGCAGTTCCCCCGGGACGATAGCCTACGAGCAGTACTTC.